This T cell receptor beta chain is from a study of shared clonotypes between healthy human individuals. All donors were healthy HIV-negative adults lacking recent acute infections or vaccinations. The CDR3 has 14 residues. Germline V gene sequence: CDR1 SEHNR, CDR2 FQNEAQ (reference sequence). V was cut by 5 bases and J by 1 base, with 9 bases left in between. Assay used: immunoSEQ multiplex PCR; TCRdb lists only in-frame clones, some missing. The sample lists approximately 1,500,000 clones, around 97% occurring once. The clonotype originates from a man between 25 and 39 years old in good health. The specimen sequenced was naive CD4+ T cells sorted from blood. This sample's subset: CD45RA+ positively selected. This chain connects TRBV7-9 to TRBJ1-5; D gene uncertain. The CDR3: CASSPSHSNQPQHF. In DNA, the CDR3 is TGTGCCAGCAGCCCGTCACACAGCAATCAGCCCCAGCATTTT.